Following are 25 T cell receptor beta chains from one sample sequenced in a study of blood T cell repertoires in COVID-19. Sequencing used immunoSEQ multiplex PCR; TCRdb keeps in-frame clones, though not all of them. The data show roughly 95,000 clones, with roughly four fifths seen just once and 24% held by the top ten. The material sequenced was peripheral blood. These receptors all stem from a human donor in a cohort sampled during active COVID-19.

The V gene is TRBV25-1, the J gene TRBJ2-7; D unresolved. Trimming cost V 4 bases and J 3 bases, with 10 bases left between them. This CDR3 is 13 amino acids long. Germline loops: CDR1 MGHDK, CDR2 SYGVNS. The CDR3 DNA reads TGTGCCAGCAGTGGAAGTGCCGGCTACGAGCAGTACTTC. This gives the protein CASSGSAGYEQYF.

This chain uses TRBV7-9 with TRBJ2-7; D uncertain. Trimming removed 4 bases from V and 0 bases from J, with 16 bases in between. CDR1 SEHNR and CDR2 FQNEAQ come from the germline V gene (reference sequence). This CDR3 is 16 amino acids long. For the CDR3, the DNA is TGTGCCAGCAGCTCCGACTTCTTCGTAGGCTCCTACGAGCAGTACTTC. This sequence encodes CASSSDFFVGSYEQYF.

This chain links TRBV24-1 with TRBJ1-2; 7 positions match TRBD1. The length of the CDR3 is 13 residues. The V gene end was trimmed by 9 bases and the J gene end by 4 bases; junction bases not matched to a gene: 7. Germline V gene lookup returns CDR1 KGHDR and CDR2 SFDVKD. The chain's CDR3 is CATAGQPFYGYTF. DNA for the CDR3: TGTGCCACCGCGGGACAGCCATTCTATGGCTACACCTTC.

This clone has only one observation. The V gene is TRBV5-1, the J gene TRBJ2-5; D possibly corresponds to TRBD2 (5 bases). Germline assignment: CDR1 SGHRS and CDR2 YFSETQ. Trimming left V 0 bases short and J 5 bases short, with 11 bases between. This CDR3 contains 14 residues. DNA for the CDR3: TGCGCCAGCAGCTTGGTCGGAGGAGATGAGACCCAGTACTTC. Its protein is CASSLVGGDETQYF.

The J gene is TRBJ2-1, the V gene TRBV5-1; TRBD2 agrees at 10 bases. The trim removed 0 bases at V and 4 bases at J, leaving 1 base unmatched. This CDR3 contains 15 residues. Germline V gives CDR1 SGHRS, CDR2 YFSETQ. Here the CDR3 reads CASSLGTSGYNEQFF. The CDR3 DNA is TGCGCCAGCAGCTTGGGGACTAGCGGATACAATGAGCAGTTCTTC.

The V call is TRBV10-3, the J call TRBJ1-1; D possibly corresponds to TRBD1 (5 bases). This CDR3 has 13 amino acids. CDR1 and CDR2 from the germline V gene are ENHRY and SYGVKD. V lost 7 bases, J lost 0 bases, and 9 bases lay in between. CDR3 loop: CAITTGMNTEAFF. The CDR3 nucleotides are TGTGCCATCACCACAGGTATGAACACTGAAGCTTTCTTT.

V is TRBV29-1 and J is TRBJ2-3; D is undetermined. The germline CDR1 and CDR2 sequences are SQVTM and ANQGSEA. V was pared by 5 bases and J by 1 base, with 10 bases between. The CDR3 is made up of 13 amino acids. CDR3: CSVSLLGTDTQYF. CDR3 coding DNA: TGCAGCGTTTCACTATTAGGCACAGATACGCAGTATTTT.

There are a few counts of this clone. This chain uses TRBV5-5 with TRBJ2-3; D remains ambiguous. Germline loops: CDR1 SGHKS, CDR2 YYEKEE (reference sequence). The V gene lost 4 bases and the J gene lost 1 base, with 7 bases spanning the gap. CDR3 size: 13 residues. The DNA of the CDR3 is TGTGCCAGCAGCGTGGTAGGCACAGATACGCAGTATTTT. It is translated as CASSVVGTDTQYF.

The chain is built from TRBV28 and TRBJ1-2; 7 nucleotides match TRBD1. Germline CDR1 reads MDHEN; CDR2 reads SYDVKM. Unmatched junction bases numbered 6, after V lost 4 bases and J lost 1 base. The length of the CDR3 is 15 residues. The CDR3 here is CASSSPTGINYGYTF. CDR3 sequence (DNA): TGTGCCAGCAGTTCACCGACAGGGATTAACTATGGCTACACCTTC.

The chain is built from TRBV5-1 and TRBJ2-3, with TRBD2 matching 8 bases. Germline CDR1 reads SGHRS; CDR2 reads YFSETQ. The ends lost 3 bases at V and 2 bases at J; junction bases unmatched: 5. This CDR3 region has 15 residues. The CDR3 DNA reads TGCGCCAGCAGCTCGGGGGGGCCGGTCACAGATACGCAGTATTTT. Encoded protein: CASSSGGPVTDTQYF.

The chain recombines TRBV13 with TRBJ2-1; D gene uncertain. The CDR3 loop spans 16 amino acids. Germline V gene lookup returns CDR1 PRHDT and CDR2 FYEKMQ (reference sequence). V lost 4 bases and J lost 0, with 13 bases in between. The CDR3 DNA reads as TGTGCCAGCAGCTCGTGGGCATACCGCTCCTACAATGAGCAGTTCTTC. Protein product: CASSSWAYRSYNEQFF.

V is TRBV5-1 and J is TRBJ2-2; no reliable D call. Germline lookup yields CDR1 SGHRS and CDR2 YFSETQ. V was cut by 7 bases and J by 3 bases, with 10 bases left in between. The CDR3 covers 13 residues. This chain's CDR3 is CASQARDTGELFF. CDR3 sequence (DNA): TGCGCCAGCCAGGCGCGTGACACCGGGGAGCTGTTTTTT. Variable domain in full (rest from reference TRBV5-1 and TRBJ2-2): KAGVTQTPRYLIKTRGQQVTLSCSPISGHRSVSWYQQTPGQGLQFLFEYFSETQRNKGNFPGRFSGRQFSNSRSEMNVSTLELGDSALYLCASQARDTGELFFGEGSRLTVL.

The rearrangement links TRBV9 to TRBJ2-1; 7 nucleotides match TRBD2. Germline CDR1 reads SGDLS; CDR2 reads YYNGEE. After removal of 3 bases from V and 9 bases from J, the junction contained 6 bases not matched to a gene. The CDR3 has 13 residues. The CDR3 nucleotides read TGTGCCAGCAGCGCCTCTTGGGGGGGTGAGCAGTTCTTC. Encoded protein: CASSASWGGEQFF.

V gene TRBV19 combines with J gene TRBJ1-5; possibly TRBD1 for D (6 bases). Germline V gene data show CDR1 as LNHDA and CDR2 as SQIVND (reference sequence). V lost 6 bases and J lost 5, with 17 bases in between. This CDR3 spans 15 amino acids. The CDR3 spells CASSSMGAGHQPQHF. The CDR3, as DNA: TGTGCCAGTAGCTCGATGGGGGCAGGGCATCAGCCCCAGCATTTT.

The chain employs TRBV5-1 and TRBJ1-6, with D hard to call. Between the trimmed V and J ends, which lost 0 bases and 0 bases, there was a span of 7 bases. Germline CDR1 reads SGHRS; CDR2 reads YFSETQ. The CDR3 sequence is 16 residues long. CDR3 sequence: CASSLAQASYNSPLHF. CDR3 nucleotide sequence: TGCGCCAGCAGCTTGGCGCAGGCCTCCTATAATTCACCCCTCCACTTT.

The chain couples TRBV24-1 to TRBJ2-5; D remains ambiguous. V lost 7 bases and J lost 1, with 12 bases in between. Germline CDR1 reads KGHDR; CDR2 reads SFDVKD. This CDR3 is 14 amino acids long. The CDR3 here is CATSPGGAQETQYF. CDR3 coding DNA: TGTGCCACCAGCCCTGGCGGAGCCCAAGAGACCCAGTACTTC.

This clone appeared a few times. V gene TRBV9 combines with J gene TRBJ1-1, with D tentatively TRBD1 (5 bases). V lost 5 bases to trimming and J lost 5 bases, with 13 bases between them. CDR3 length: 13 residues. The germline V gene encodes CDR1 SGDLS and CDR2 YYNGEE. This CDR3 reads CASSRGMETEAFF. In DNA, the CDR3 is TGTGCCAGCAGTAGGGGTATGGAGACTGAAGCTTTCTTT.

The chain has TRBV19 and TRBJ2-3, with 8 bases lining up with TRBD2. The CDR3 has 15 amino acids. Losses at the gene ends were 8 bases for V and 0 bases for J; bases not matched to a gene: 7. The germline V gene has CDR1 LNHDA and CDR2 SQIVND (reference sequence). Here the CDR3 reads CASSGGLESTDTQYF. Here the CDR3 DNA reads TGTGCCAGTTCCGGGGGACTAGAGAGCACAGATACGCAGTATTTT. The full variable domain, with the rest looked up from reference TRBV19 and TRBJ2-3, is DGGITQSPKYLFRKEGQNVTLSCEQNLNHDAMYWYRQDPGQGLRLIYYSQIVNDFQKGDIAEGYSVSREKKESFPLTVTSAQKNPTAFYLCASSGGLESTDTQYFGPGTRLTVL.

This chain uses TRBV7-6 with TRBJ2-1, with TRBD2 as a possible D gene (5 bases). CDR1 and CDR2 from the germline V gene are SGHVS and FNYEAQ. Trimming cost V 5 bases and J 9 bases, with 11 bases left between them. The CDR3 is 12 amino acids. In nucleotides, the CDR3 is TGTGCCAGCAGCCCGACACGGGGTGAGCAGTTCTTC. Translating gives CASSPTRGEQFF.

The V gene is TRBV29-1, the J gene TRBJ1-1; D gene unclear. Germline V lookup: CDR1 SQVTM, CDR2 ANQGSEA. Trimming removed 3 bases at V and 4 bases at J, with 15 bases between. The CDR3 sequence is 14 residues long. The DNA for the CDR3 is TGCAGCGTTGACCCAGTCGCGGGTGGCACTGAAGCTTTCTTT. It yields the protein CSVDPVAGGTEAFF.

The chain recombines TRBV6-6 with TRBJ2-7; D gene uncertain. This CDR3 spans 13 amino acids. Trimming stripped 5 bases from V and 3 bases from J, with 11 bases between. The germline CDR1 and CDR2 sequences are MNHNY and SVGAGI (reference sequence). As DNA, the CDR3 is TGTGCCAGCAGTCTTCAGGCGAGCTACGAGCAGTACTTC. It is translated as CASSLQASYEQYF.

This clone was counted a single time. This chain connects TRBV19 to TRBJ2-1, with D possibly matching TRBD2 (6 bases). CDR1 LNHDA and CDR2 SQIVND come from the germline V gene (reference sequence). The CDR3 is made up of 16 amino acids. Deletions cut 4 bases from V and 3 bases from J, with 16 bases between. The CDR3, as DNA: TGTGCCAGTAGTAACTCGCCCTCCGGGGGCTACAATGAGCAGTTCTTC. Protein: CASSNSPSGGYNEQFF.

The V gene is TRBV5-1, the J gene TRBJ2-1, with 12 nucleotides matching TRBD2. Germline assignment: CDR1 SGHRS and CDR2 YFSETQ. The CDR3 spans 16 residues. The ends lost 2 bases at V and 8 bases at J; junction bases unmatched: 8. CDR3 sequence reads: CASSLTLAGGPHEQFF. The CDR3, as DNA: TGCGCCAGCAGCTTAACCCTAGCGGGAGGGCCCCATGAGCAGTTCTTC.

In this sample, this clone turned up once. This rearrangement joins TRBV12-5 to TRBJ1-4, with TRBD1 as a possible D gene (5 bases). Germline lookup yields CDR1 LGHNT and CDR2 FRNRAP. CDR3 length: 14 residues. Between the trimmed V and J ends, which lost 4 bases and 8 bases, there was a span of 14 bases. DNA for the CDR3: TGTGCTAGTGGTTACCTCCCGGGGGTGGAAAAACTGTTTTTT. Translated: CASGYLPGVEKLFF. Variable domain in full (rest from reference TRBV12-5 and TRBJ1-4): DARVTQTPRHKVTEMGQEVTMRCQPILGHNTVFWYRQTMMQGLELLAYFRNRAPLDDSGMPKDRFSAEMPDATLATLKIQPSEPRDSAVYFCASGYLPGVEKLFFGSGTQLSVL.

The rearrangement uses TRBV5-1 and TRBJ1-4; 7 bases fit TRBD1. The CDR3 spans 15 residues. After removal of 9 bases from V and 3 bases from J, the junction contained 11 bases not matched to a gene. Germline CDR1 SGHRS, CDR2 YFSETQ. For the CDR3, the DNA is TGCGCCACCCGCCTGAGGGGACAGTCTAATGAAAAACTGTTTTTT. Its translation: CATRLRGQSNEKLFF.